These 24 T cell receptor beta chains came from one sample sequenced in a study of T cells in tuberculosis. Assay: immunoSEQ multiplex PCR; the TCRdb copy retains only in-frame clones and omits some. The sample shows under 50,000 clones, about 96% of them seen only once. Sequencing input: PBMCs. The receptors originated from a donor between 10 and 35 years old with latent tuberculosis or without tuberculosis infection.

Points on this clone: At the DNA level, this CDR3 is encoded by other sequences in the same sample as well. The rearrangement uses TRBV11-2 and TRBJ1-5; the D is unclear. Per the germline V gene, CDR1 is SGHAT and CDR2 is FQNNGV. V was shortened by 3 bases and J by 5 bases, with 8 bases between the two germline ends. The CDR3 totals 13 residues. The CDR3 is CASSFDRDQPQHF. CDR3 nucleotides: TGTGCCAGCAGCTTTGATAGAGATCAGCCCCAGCATTTT. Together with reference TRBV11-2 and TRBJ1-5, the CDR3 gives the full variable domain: EAGVAQSPRYKIIEKRQSVAFWCNPISGHATLYWYQQILGQGPKLLIQFQNNGVVDDSQLPKDRFSAERLKGVDSTLKIQPAKLEDSAVYLCASSFDRDQPQHFGDGTRLSIL.

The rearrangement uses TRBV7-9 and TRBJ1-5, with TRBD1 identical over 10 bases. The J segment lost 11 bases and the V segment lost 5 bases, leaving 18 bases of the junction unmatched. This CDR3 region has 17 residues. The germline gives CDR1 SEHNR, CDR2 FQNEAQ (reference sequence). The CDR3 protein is CASSHGKGTGDPTTQHF. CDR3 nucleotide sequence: TGTGCCAGCAGCCATGGTAAGGGGACAGGGGACCCCACGACCCAGCATTTT.

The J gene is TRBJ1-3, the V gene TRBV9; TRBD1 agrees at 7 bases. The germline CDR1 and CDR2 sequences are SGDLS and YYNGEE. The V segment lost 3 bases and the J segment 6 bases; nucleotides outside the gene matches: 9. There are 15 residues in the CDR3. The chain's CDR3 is CASSEGASLANTIYF. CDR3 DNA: TGTGCCAGCAGCGAGGGGGCTTCTCTGGCAAACACCATATATTTT.

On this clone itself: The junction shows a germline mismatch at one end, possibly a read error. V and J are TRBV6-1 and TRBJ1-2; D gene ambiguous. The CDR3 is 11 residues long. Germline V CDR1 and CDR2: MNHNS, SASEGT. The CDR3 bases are TGCGCCGGCTCCGCTAACTATGGCTACACCTTC. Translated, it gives CAGSANYGYTF.

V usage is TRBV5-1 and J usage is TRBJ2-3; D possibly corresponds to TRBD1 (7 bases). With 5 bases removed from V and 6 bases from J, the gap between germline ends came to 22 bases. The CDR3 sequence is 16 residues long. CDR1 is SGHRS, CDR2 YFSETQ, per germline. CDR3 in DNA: TGCGCCAGCAGTCTGGCAGGGGGGTGGGCTGAGGATACGCAGTATTTT. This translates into CASSLAGGWAEDTQYF.

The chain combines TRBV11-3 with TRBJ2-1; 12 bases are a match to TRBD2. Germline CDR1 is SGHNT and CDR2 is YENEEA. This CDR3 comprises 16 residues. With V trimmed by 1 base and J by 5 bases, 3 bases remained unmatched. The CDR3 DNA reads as TGTGCCAGCAGCTTAGGCCGACTAGCGGGGGACAATGAGCAGTTCTTC. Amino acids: CASSLGRLAGDNEQFF.

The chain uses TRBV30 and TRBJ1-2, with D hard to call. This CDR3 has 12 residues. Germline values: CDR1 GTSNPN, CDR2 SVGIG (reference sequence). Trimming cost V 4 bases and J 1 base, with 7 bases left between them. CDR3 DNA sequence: TGTGCCTGGACCCCGGGTAACTATGGCTACACCTTC. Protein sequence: CAWTPGNYGYTF.

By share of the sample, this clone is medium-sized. CDR3 loop: CASLISDYEQYF. The CDR3 DNA reads as TGTGCCAGCCTAATCTCCGACTACGAGCAGTACTTC. V and J are TRBV6-1 and TRBJ2-7, with D unclear. Germline values: CDR1 MNHNS, CDR2 SASEGT. Trimming removed 8 bases from V and 3 bases from J, with 11 bases in between. The CDR3 covers 12 residues.

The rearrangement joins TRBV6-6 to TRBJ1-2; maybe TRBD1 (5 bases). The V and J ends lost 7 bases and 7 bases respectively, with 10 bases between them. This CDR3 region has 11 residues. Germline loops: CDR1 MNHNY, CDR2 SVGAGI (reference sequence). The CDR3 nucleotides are TGTGCCAGCACCAGAAGGGGTGGCTACACCTTC. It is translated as CASTRRGGYTF.

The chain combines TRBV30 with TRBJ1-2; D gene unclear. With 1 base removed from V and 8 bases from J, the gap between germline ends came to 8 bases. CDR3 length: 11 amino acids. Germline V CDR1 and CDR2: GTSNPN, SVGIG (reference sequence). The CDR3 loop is CAWSGPLGYTF. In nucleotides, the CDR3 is TGTGCCTGGAGTGGGCCCTTGGGCTACACCTTC.

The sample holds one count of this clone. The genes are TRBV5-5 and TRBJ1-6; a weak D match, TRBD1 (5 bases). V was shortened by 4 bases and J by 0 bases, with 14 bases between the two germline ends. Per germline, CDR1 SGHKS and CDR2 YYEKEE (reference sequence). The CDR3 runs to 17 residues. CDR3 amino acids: CASSLGHLSSYNSPLHF. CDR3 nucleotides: TGTGCCAGCAGCCTAGGACACCTGAGCTCCTATAATTCACCCCTCCACTTT.

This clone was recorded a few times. In DNA form, the CDR3 reads TGTGCCAGCAGCTTAAGGGGGGGGTCGGACGGTGAAGCTTTCTTT. This translates into CASSLRGGSDGEAFF. The V gene is TRBV7-8, the J gene TRBJ1-1; the D gene is possibly TRBD1 (6 bases). The CDR3 has 15 residues. Trimming removed 2 bases at V and 7 bases at J, with 17 bases between. The germline gives CDR1 SGHVS, CDR2 FQNEAQ.

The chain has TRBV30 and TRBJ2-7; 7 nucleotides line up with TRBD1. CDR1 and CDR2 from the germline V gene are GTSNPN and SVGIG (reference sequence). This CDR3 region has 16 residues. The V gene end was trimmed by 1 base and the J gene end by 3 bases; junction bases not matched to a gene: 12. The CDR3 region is CAWSGGGEDSIYEQYF. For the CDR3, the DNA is TGTGCCTGGAGTGGAGGGGGCGAGGACTCGATCTACGAGCAGTACTTC.

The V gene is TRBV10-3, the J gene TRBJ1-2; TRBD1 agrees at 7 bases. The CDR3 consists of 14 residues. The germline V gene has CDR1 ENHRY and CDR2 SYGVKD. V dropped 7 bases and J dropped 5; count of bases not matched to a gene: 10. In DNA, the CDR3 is TGTGCCATCACCTCAGTTACAGGGGCATATGGCTACACCTTC. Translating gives CAITSVTGAYGYTF.

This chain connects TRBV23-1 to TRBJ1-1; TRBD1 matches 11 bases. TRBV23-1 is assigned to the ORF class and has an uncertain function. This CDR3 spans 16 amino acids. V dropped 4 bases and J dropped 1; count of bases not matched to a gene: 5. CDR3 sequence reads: CASSPGTGGGNTEAFF. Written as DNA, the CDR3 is TGCGCCAGCAGTCCCGGGACAGGGGGAGGGAACACTGAAGCTTTCTTT.

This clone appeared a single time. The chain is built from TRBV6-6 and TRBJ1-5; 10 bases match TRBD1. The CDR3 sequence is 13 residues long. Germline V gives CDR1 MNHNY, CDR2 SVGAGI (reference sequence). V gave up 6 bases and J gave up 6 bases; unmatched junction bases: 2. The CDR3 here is CASSDRGPQPQHF. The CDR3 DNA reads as TGTGCCAGCAGCGACAGGGGGCCTCAGCCCCAGCATTTT.

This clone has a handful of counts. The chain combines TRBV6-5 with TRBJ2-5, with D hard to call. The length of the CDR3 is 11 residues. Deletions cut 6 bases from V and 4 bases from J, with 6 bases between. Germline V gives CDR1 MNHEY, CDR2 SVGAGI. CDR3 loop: CASRRSETQYF. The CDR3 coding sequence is TGTGCCAGCAGGCGATCAGAGACCCAGTACTTC.

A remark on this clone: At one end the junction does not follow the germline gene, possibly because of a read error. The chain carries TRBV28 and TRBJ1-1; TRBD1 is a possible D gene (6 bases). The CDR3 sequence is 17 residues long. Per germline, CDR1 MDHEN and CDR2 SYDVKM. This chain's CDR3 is CASTLPGTRAMNTEAFF. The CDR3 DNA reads TGTGCCAGCACTTTACCCGGGACACGGGCAATGAACACTGAAGCTTTCTTT.

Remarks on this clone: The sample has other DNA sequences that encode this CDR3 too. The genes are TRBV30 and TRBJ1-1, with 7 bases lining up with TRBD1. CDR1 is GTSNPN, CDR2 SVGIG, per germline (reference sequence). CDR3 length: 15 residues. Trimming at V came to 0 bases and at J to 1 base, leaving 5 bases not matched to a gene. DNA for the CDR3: TGTGCCTGGAGTGTACAGGGGCGGACGAACACTGAAGCTTTCTTT. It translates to CAWSVQGRTNTEAFF.

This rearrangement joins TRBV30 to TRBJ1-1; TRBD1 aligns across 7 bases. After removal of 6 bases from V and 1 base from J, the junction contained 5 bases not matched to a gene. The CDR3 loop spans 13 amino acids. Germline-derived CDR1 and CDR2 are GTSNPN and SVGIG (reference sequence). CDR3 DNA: TGTGCCTGCCCAGGGGGTGCGAACACTGAAGCTTTCTTT. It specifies CACPGGANTEAFF. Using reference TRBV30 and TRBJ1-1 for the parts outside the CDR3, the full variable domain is SQTIHQWPATLVQPVGSPLSLECTVEGTSNPNLYWYRQAAGRGLQLLFYSVGIGQISSEVPQNLSASRPQDRQFILSSKKLLLSDSGFYLCACPGGANTEAFFGQGTRLTVV.

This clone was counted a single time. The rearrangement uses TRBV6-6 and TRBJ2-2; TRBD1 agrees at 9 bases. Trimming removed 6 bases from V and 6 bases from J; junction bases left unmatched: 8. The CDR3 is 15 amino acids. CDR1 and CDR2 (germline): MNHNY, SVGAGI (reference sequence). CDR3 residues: CASRWDRVYPGELFF. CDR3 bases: TGTGCCAGCAGATGGGACAGGGTTTACCCCGGGGAGCTGTTTTTT.

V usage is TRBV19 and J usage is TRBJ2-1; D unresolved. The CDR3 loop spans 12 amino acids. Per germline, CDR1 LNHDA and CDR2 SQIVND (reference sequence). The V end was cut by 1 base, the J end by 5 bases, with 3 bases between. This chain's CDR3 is CASSIADNEQFF. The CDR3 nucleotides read TGTGCCAGTAGTATAGCGGACAATGAGCAGTTCTTC.

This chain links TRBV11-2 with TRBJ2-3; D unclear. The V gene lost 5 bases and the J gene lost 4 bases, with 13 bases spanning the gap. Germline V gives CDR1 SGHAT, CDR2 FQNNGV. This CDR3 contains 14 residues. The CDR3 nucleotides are TGTGCCAGCAGCCTGTCGAGAGTCGCAGATACGCAGTATTTT. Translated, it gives CASSLSRVADTQYF.

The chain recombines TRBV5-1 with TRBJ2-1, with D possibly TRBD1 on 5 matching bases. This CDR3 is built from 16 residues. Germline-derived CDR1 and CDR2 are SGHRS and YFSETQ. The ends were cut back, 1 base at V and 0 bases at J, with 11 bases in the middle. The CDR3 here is CASSLSVGVSYNEQFF. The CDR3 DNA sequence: TGCGCCAGCAGCTTGTCGGTAGGGGTCTCCTACAATGAGCAGTTCTTC.